The text below deals with one T cell receptor beta chain. The antigen is not known. The sample belongs to a study of beta chain features in type 1 diabetes. Study-wide results and limits: Across all four CD4+ subsets, people with type 1 diabetes showed modestly shorter TCRB CDR3s. Still unanswered here is whether HLA type influences TCRB rearrangement.

Trimming left V 0 bases short and J 2 bases short, with 8 bases between. Germline V lookup: CDR1 MGHRA, CDR2 YSYEKL. The CDR3 loop spans 15 amino acids. Every bit of the isolated RNA underwent reverse transcription, so sequencing read expressed TCRB transcripts. This table comes from immunoSEQ multiplex PCR, and its TCRdb copy is limited to in-frame clones, with some not included. The sample carries about 740,000 clones, over 10% recorded once. V gene TRBV4-1 combines with J gene TRBJ2-1; D gene ambiguous. The sequencing input was naive CD4+ T cells from blood. This receptor was taken from a man younger than 30 with type 1 diabetes. The CDR3 DNA follows: TGCGCCAGCAGCCAAGAGAGTGGACCCTACAATGAGCAGTTCTTC. Residues: CASSQESGPYNEQFF.